The 7 T cell receptor beta chains below all came from one sample that was sequenced in a study of OX40 agonist ivuxolimab in advanced cancers. TCRdb's copy holds only in-frame clones and misses some; the assay was immunoSEQ multiplex PCR. This table has about 45,000 clones, roughly 90% appearing once. The specimen comprised CD4+ or CD8+ T cells sorted from blood, sampled in a trial of the OX40 agonist ivuxolimab. Receptor source: an adult with an advanced solid tumor such as melanoma, head and neck, liver or kidney cancer.

This chain links TRBV2 with TRBJ1-1; D is ambiguous. Germline V lookup: CDR1 SNHLY, CDR2 FYNNEI. The CDR3 extends over 13 amino acids. Trimming cost V 1 base and J 4 bases, with 7 bases left between them. CDR3 region: CASSEGLRTEAFF. The CDR3 bases are TGTGCCAGCAGTGAAGGACTTCGCACTGAAGCTTTCTTT.

This chain uses TRBV5-4 with TRBJ2-7, with 9 bases matching TRBD1. Trimming removed 0 bases from V and 3 bases from J; junction bases left unmatched: 1. Germline loops: CDR1 SGHNT, CDR2 YYREEE (reference sequence). The length of the CDR3 is 14 residues. The CDR3 here is CASSLGTGVYEQYF. As DNA, the CDR3 is TGTGCCAGCAGCTTGGGGACAGGGGTCTACGAGCAGTACTTC.

The chain carries TRBV2 and TRBJ2-5; tentative D call: TRBD1 (6 bases). The end of the DNA is better explained by TRBJ2-7, so the J call may be wrong. This CDR3 has 19 amino acids. CDR1 is SNHLY and CDR2 is FYNNEI in the germline V gene. The CDR3 bases are TGTGCCAGCAGTTATCCGGGACGGACAGCCGTACCGACTGCATACGAGCAGTACTTC. Protein sequence: CASSYPGRTAVPTAYEQYF.

CDR3 in amino acids: CASSSSSRGLGETQYF. CDR3 nucleotide sequence: TGTGCCAGCAGCTCAAGCTCGAGAGGCTTGGGAGAGACCCAGTACTTC. The chain couples TRBV5-5 to TRBJ2-5; D is unresolved. CDR3 length equals 16 residues. V was clipped by 3 bases and J by 4 bases, with 19 bases between them. The V gene's germline CDR1 is SGHKS and CDR2 YYEKEE (reference sequence).

This clone was detected only once. V is TRBV7-9 and J is TRBJ1-2; D is unclear. Germline-derived CDR1 and CDR2 are SEHNR and FQNEAQ (reference sequence). This CDR3 is 16 amino acids long. The V gene lost 5 bases and the J gene lost 0 bases, with 16 bases spanning the gap. The CDR3 DNA follows: TGTGCCAGCAGCATTAACTTTGCCCGAGCTAACTATGGCTACACCTTC. As protein: CASSINFARANYGYTF.

The chain links TRBV4-1 to TRBJ2-3, with 11 bases aligning to TRBD2. Germline V gives CDR1 MGHRA, CDR2 YSYEKL. This CDR3 contains 14 residues. The junction had 10 bases not matched to a gene; V was cut back by 3 bases and J by 14 bases. The CDR3, as DNA: TGCGCCAGCAGCCAGGAAGGGTCTAGCGGGGGGTGGTATTTT. It encodes CASSQEGSSGGWYF.

The sample holds a few counts of this clone. The rearrangement uses TRBV7-6 and TRBJ1-1; D unclear. The V gene's germline CDR1 is SGHVS and CDR2 FNYEAQ. This CDR3 contains 14 residues. V was cut by 3 bases and J by 0 bases, with 8 bases left in between. In DNA, the CDR3 is TGTGCCAGCAGCTTCCCCTCAGTGAACACTGAAGCTTTCTTT. It is translated as CASSFPSVNTEAFF.